A selection of T cell receptor beta chains follows, all from one sample in a study of early T cells in non-severe SARS-CoV-2 infection. Using its own MiXCR run on the 5' RACE reads, TCRdb lists one record per CDR3 protein. In the table there are approximately 69,000 distinct CDR3 sequences, about an eighth of which are singletons. The specimen comprised whole blood, sampled at baseline. These receptors all stem from an adult who was a healthcare worker with PCR-confirmed SARS-CoV-2 infection or an uninfected control (not recorded which). Each CDR3 is given with its conserved first and last residue. The D gene is left open where the match is weak.

>NA|TRBJ2-7|TRBV9
CASSTPPYYEQYF
>NA|TRBJ1-5|TRBV6-1
CASSEALGGPQHF
>NA|TRBJ2-7|TRBV6-2/TRBV6-3
CATLGGPSSYEQYF
>NA|TRBJ1-2|TRBV14
CASSQDTSYGYTF
>NA|TRBJ2-7|TRBV4-3
CASSQGLTNSYEQYF
>NA|TRBJ1-3|TRBV6-5
CASSYFRTAGLGNTIYF
>NA|TRBJ1-1|TRBV4-1
CASSQGILSEAFF
>TRBD1|TRBJ1-4|TRBV5-1
CASRQTGTGSEKLFF
>TRBD2|TRBJ2-3|TRBV6-2/TRBV6-3
CASSYLAGGPGDTQYF
>NA|TRBJ2-3|TRBV9
CASSVTTGASTDTQYF
>NA|TRBJ1-6|TRBV7-3
CASSLTASGTRSPLHF
>NA|TRBJ1-1|TRBV28
CASSLWFQKNTEAFF
>NA|TRBJ1-1|TRBV4-2
CASSQTGRVGLNTEAFF
>NA|TRBJ2-1|TRBV27
CASSVLGDPHNEQFF
>TRBD1|TRBJ2-3|TRBV20-1
CSALDRGQTDTQYF
>NA|TRBJ2-4|TRBV11-2
CASSLGDVDQTIQYF
>NA|TRBJ1-2|TRBV6-5
CASTTRGVPGGYTF
>NA|TRBJ1-5|TRBV5-5
CASSLVGDQPQHF
>NA|TRBJ1-2|TRBV29-1
CSVVPWGGSYGYTF
>NA|TRBJ1-6|TRBV6-5
CASSSFRGSPLHF
>NA|TRBJ1-6|TRBV2
CASSDLVRIGSPLHF
>NA|TRBJ1-2|TRBV11-2
CASSKPGAWYYGYTF
>TRBD1|TRBJ2-2|TRBV20-1
CSSGQGDGELFF
>NA|TRBJ1-6|TRBV7-3
CASSLQGPNSPLHF
>NA|TRBJ1-6|TRBV25-1
CASSQTGDYNSPLHF
>TRBD2|TRBJ2-3|TRBV2
CASSRLARDTQYF
>NA|TRBJ1-4|TRBV27
CASSLSWQPNEKLFF
>NA|TRBJ2-1|TRBV5-1
CASSLGSWENEQFF
>TRBD2|TRBJ2-7|TRBV18
CASSPQRGAYEQYF
>NA|TRBJ2-1|TRBV7-9
CASSSTRTLEEQFF
>NA|TRBJ1-3|TRBV29-1
CSVRTASGNTIYF
>TRBD1|TRBJ1-1|TRBV12-3/TRBV12-4
CASSSGTGWTEAFF
>TRBD1|TRBJ2-7|TRBV20-1
CSARAGQYSYEQYF
>TRBD1|TRBJ1-3|TRBV18
CASSPPGQGAGNTIYF
>TRBD1|TRBJ2-6|TRBV29-1
CSAMGQGAKGANVLTF
>NA|TRBJ1-1|TRBV27
CASSPTRSLTEAFF
>NA|TRBJ2-3|TRBV10-3
CAISERASGDTQYF
>TRBD1|TRBJ2-6|TRBV20-1
CSARVPRRQGFPGANVLTF
>TRBD2|TRBJ2-1|TRBV9
CASSVERESGNEQFF
>NA|TRBJ1-1|TRBV29-1
CSVRVAEAFF
>NA|TRBJ2-5|TRBV4-3
CASSQGPRPGETQYF
>NA|TRBJ1-3|TRBV11-3
CASSSSPSSGNTIYF
>NA|TRBJ2-1|TRBV5-1
CASLRAGYNEQFF
>NA|TRBJ2-5|TRBV11-2
CASSPGTFQETQYF
>TRBD1|TRBJ2-5|TRBV5-1
CASWDRRFQETQYF
>NA|TRBJ1-1|TRBV10-1
CASSEYEDTEAFF
>TRBD2|TRBJ2-1|TRBV7-2
CASSSGLAGAYNEQFF
>NA|TRBJ2-1|TRBV5-5
CASSFDSNYNEQFF
>TRBD1|TRBJ1-1|TRBV18
CASSGTVEAFF
>NA|TRBJ1-4|TRBV9
CASSPRGDWGRVFF
>NA|TRBJ1-2|TRBV2
CASCMRTDNYGYTF
>TRBD2|TRBJ2-3|TRBV7-9
CASSSEPGLAGVTQYF